Sequencing of this T cell receptor (beta chain) was carried out in a study of OX40 agonist ivuxolimab in advanced cancers. Profiling relied on immunoSEQ multiplex PCR, and the TCRdb table lists in-frame clones only, not all of them. This sample has about 78,000 clones; less than 85% occur once, and the top ten carry around 0.44%. CDR1 SGHRS and CDR2 YFSETQ come from the germline V gene. Trimming at V came to 4 bases and at J to 2 bases, leaving 6 bases not matched to a gene. The CDR3 is 15 residues long. The specimen was CD4+ or CD8+ T cells sorted from blood, collected in a trial of the OX40 agonist ivuxolimab. V usage is TRBV5-1 and J usage is TRBJ2-7; 10 nucleotides match TRBD1. This clonotype was sampled from an adult with an advanced solid tumor such as melanoma, head and neck, liver or kidney cancer. The DNA for the CDR3 is TGCGCCAGCAGCCCATTGACAGGGGGCCCCTACGAGCAGTACTTC. Its protein product is CASSPLTGGPYEQYF.